This T cell receptor (beta chain) was found in a study of blood T cell repertoires in COVID-19. At the level of the study: T cells, B-cell-depleted T cells, or PBMCs supplied cDNA or gDNA.

This CDR3 comprises 16 residues. The V end was cut by 4 bases, the J end by 0 bases, with 13 bases between. Germline assignment: CDR1 SGHDN and CDR2 FVKESK. In this sample, this clone turned up many times. Measured with immunoSEQ multiplex PCR; TCRdb has only the in-frame clones, and not every one. The profile shows roughly 110,000 clones, 70% to 80% of them singletons. This TCR was recovered from a man older than 75 with COVID-19, enrolled during active disease. Sequencing was carried out using peripheral blood. This chain joins TRBV14 and TRBJ1-3, with a tentative D call TRBD1 (5 bases). CDR3 nucleotides: TGTGCCAGCAGCCGCCAGACAGCGAGCTCTGGAAACACCATATATTTT. Its protein product is CASSRQTASSGNTIYF.